The T cell receptor beta chain under discussion was sequenced for a study of T cells in localized non-small cell lung cancer. Findings and limits, study-wide: Uninvolved adjacent lung had higher T cell clonality than tumor and all other tissues. Longer overall survival was associated with a higher density of T cells in the blood. Heterogeneity is still possible, as just one tumor region was sequenced. The study detected a median approximately 57 of the top 100 tumor clones in adjacent lung.

Some clones are missing from TCRdb's copy, which holds only in-frame ones; the method was immunoSEQ multiplex PCR. The table records roughly 40,000 clones, approximately 80% of them present only once. As regards this clone: The antigen remains undetermined.

This CDR3 is 14 amino acids long. Trimming cost V 4 bases and J 3 bases, with 11 bases left between them. CDR1 and CDR2 (germline): SGHDN, FVKESK. The chain links TRBV14 to TRBJ2-3; perhaps TRBD1 as D (6 bases). Sample: peripheral blood mononuclear cells, taken before any cancer treatment. This TCR came from a male donor older than 55 with stage II lung adenocarcinoma. The CDR3 loop is CASSRGLSTDTQYF. The CDR3 bases are TGTGCCAGCAGCCGGGGGCTTTCTACAGATACGCAGTATTTT. Variable domain in full (rest from reference TRBV14 and TRBJ2-3): EAGVTQFPSHSVIEKGQTVTLRCDPISGHDNLYWYRRVMGKEIKFLLHFVKESKQDESGMPNNRFLAERTGGTYSTLKVQPAELEDSGVYFCASSRGLSTDTQYFGPGTRLTVL.